This entry features one T cell receptor (beta chain) sequence. Its antigen is undetermined. Study results and caveats: Larger-cohort validation covered only one TCR beta V-J rearrangement. The TCR gene usage of tumor memory CD4+ T cells clustered together with blood and lymph node memory CD4+ cells and with lymph node naive CD4+ cells.

Naive CD4+ T cells were purified with Tregs depleted by CD25. Losses at the gene ends were 0 bases for V and 7 bases for J; bases not matched to a gene: 7. CDR3 size: 16 residues. Germline CDR1 and CDR2: DFQATT and SNEGSKA (reference sequence). Semi-nested PCR with Nested Universal Primer A followed constant-region reverse priming of full-length variable regions. TCRdb ran MiXCR on the 5' RACE reads and lists one entry per CDR3 protein. In the table there are over 50,000 distinct CDR3 sequences, approximately 31% of which are singletons. The chain recombines TRBV20-1 with TRBJ1-4; 11 bases match TRBD1. The source material was tumor-infiltrating naive CD4+ T cells sorted from the breast tumor. Subset meaning: naive CD4+ T cells, CD4+CD45RA+CD25-. This receptor was taken from a female donor with breast cancer. CDR3 protein: CSARDVGTGGREKLFF. DNA for the CDR3: TGCAGTGCTAGAGACGTAGGGACAGGGGGACGTGAAAAACTGTTTTTT.